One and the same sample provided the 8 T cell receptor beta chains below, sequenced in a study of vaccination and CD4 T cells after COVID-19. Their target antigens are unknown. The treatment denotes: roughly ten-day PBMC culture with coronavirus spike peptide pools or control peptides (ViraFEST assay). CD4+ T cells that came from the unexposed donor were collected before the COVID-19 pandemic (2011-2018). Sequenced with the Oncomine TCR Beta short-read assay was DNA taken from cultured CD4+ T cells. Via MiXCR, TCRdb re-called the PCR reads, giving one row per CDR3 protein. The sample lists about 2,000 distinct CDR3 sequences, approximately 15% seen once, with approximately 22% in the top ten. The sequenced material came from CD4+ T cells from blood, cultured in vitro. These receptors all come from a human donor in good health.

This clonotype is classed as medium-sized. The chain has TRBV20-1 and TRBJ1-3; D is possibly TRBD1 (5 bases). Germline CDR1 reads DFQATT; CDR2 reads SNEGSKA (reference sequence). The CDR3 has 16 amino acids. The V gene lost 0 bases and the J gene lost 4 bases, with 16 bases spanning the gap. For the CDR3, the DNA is TGCAGTGCTAGAGATCGGGCCGGGACCCGCGGAAACACCATATATTTT. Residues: CSARDRAGTRGNTIYF.

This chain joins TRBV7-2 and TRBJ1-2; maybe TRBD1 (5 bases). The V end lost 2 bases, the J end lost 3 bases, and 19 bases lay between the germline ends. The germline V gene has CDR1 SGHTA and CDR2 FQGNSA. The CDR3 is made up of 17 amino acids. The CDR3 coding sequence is TGTGCCAGCAGCTTAAAAGGGCCGGGGCTAGGGGACTATGGCTACACCTTC. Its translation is CASSLKGPGLGDYGYTF.

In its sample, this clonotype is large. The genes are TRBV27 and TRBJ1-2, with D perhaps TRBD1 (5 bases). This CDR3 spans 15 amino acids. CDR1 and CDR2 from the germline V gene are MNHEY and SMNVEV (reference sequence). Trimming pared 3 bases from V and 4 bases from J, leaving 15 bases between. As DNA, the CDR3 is TGTGCCAGCAGTTTGGGACCGGCCTACAGCTATGGCTACACCTTC. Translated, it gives CASSLGPAYSYGYTF.

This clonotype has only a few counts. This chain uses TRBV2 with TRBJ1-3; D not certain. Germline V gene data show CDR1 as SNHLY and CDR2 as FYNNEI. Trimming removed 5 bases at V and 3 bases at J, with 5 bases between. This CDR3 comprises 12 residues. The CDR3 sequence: CASSYSGNTIYF. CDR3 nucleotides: TGTGCCAGCAGTTACAGTGGAAACACCATATATTTT.

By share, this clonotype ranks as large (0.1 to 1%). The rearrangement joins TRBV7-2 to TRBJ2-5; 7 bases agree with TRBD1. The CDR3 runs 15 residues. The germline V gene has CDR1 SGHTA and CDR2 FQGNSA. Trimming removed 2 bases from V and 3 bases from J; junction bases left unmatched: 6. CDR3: CASSLRGPLEETQYF. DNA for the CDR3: TGTGCCAGCAGCTTAAGGGGGCCTCTCGAAGAGACCCAGTACTTC.

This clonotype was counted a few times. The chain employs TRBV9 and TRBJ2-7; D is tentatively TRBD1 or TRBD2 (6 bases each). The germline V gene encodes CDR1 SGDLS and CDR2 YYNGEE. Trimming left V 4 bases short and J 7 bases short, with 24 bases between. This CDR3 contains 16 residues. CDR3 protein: CASSTTSSSGAREQYF. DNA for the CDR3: TGTGCCAGCAGCACTACCTCCTCCTCGGGGGCAAGGGAGCAGTACTTC.

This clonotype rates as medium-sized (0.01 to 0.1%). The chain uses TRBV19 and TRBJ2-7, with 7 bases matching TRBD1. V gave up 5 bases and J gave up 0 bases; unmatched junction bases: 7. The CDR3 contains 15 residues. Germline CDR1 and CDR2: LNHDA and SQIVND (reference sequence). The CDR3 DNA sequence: TGTGCCAGTAGTTATTCGGACAGGCCCTCCTACGAGCAGTACTTC. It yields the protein CASSYSDRPSYEQYF.

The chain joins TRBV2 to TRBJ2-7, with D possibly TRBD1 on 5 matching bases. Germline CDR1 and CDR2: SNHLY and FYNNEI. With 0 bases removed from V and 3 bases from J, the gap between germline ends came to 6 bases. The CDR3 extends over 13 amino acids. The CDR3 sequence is CASSEAQGYEQYF. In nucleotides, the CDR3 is TGTGCCAGCAGTGAAGCGCAGGGCTACGAGCAGTACTTC.